Included here is one T cell receptor (beta chain) sequence, with context. As yet, its antigen is unknown. This sample was included in a study of STAT5B mutations in CD4+ large granular lymphocyte leukemia. Points from the study as a whole: Without putative leukemic clones, patient CD4-sorted repertoires remained more clonal than healthy CD4+ repertoires. Main leukemic clonotypes were patient-specific, but 20% to 25% appeared at low frequency elsewhere.

The assay was run at survey level. Profiled with immunoSEQ multiplex PCR; TCRdb holds only in-frame clones, not every one. Among around 34,000 clones, around four fifths were seen once, and the ten largest hold 4% to 5.5%. Trimming removed 4 bases at V and 2 bases at J, with 16 bases between. The CDR3 spans 15 residues. The clonotype comes from a human donor in good health. The gene calls are TRBV5-3 and TRBJ2-7; the D gene is possibly TRBD2 (6 bases). TRBV5-3 carries the ORF label, with uncertain function. The sample taken for sequencing was CD4+ T cells from blood buffy coats. CDR3 bases: TGTGCCAGAAGCCCACCGGGACGGAGGGCCTACGAGCAGTACTTC. It is translated as CARSPPGRRAYEQYF.